This T cell receptor (beta chain) was obtained from a study of metastatic and nonmetastatic thyroid tumors. Comment on this clone: A much bigger clone sits one base away, suggesting this may be a read error.

TCRdb called clones again from the PCR reads with MiXCR. The table has roughly 30,000 clones, approximately 19% seen once. Before thyroid surgery, none of the patients had received any treatment. The CDR3 consists of 14 residues. CDR1 and CDR2 from the germline V gene are MDHEN and SYDVKM. The sequence was collected from a female donor with papillary thyroid cancer or a benign thyroid nodule (not recorded which). Some clones in this sample may be carry-over from other donors' samples. Sequencing used blood. The V gene is TRBV28, the J gene TRBJ1-5; 7 bases line up with TRBD1. CDR3 protein: CASTLARGPQPHHF. For the CDR3, the DNA is TGTGCCAGCACCTTAGCGAGGGGGCCTCAGCCCCATCATTTT.